This T cell receptor (beta chain) was identified during a study of cytomegalovirus exposure and HLA in healthy donors. General study results and limits: Later analysis associated a missense DCLRE1C variant with TCR beta V- and J-gene trimming. TCR beta chains numbering 164 were designated cytomegalovirus-associated.

Turning to this clone: The antigen is undetermined.

Germline V gene lookup returns CDR1 LGHNA and CDR2 YSLEER. The CDR3 sequence is 20 residues long. Losses at the gene ends were 0 bases for V and 4 bases for J; bases not matched to a gene: 18. Both 60 Vbeta primers and 13 Jbeta primers went into the PCR. The assay was immunoSEQ multiplex PCR, and TCRdb's table has in-frame clones only and misses some. The table lists around 150,000 clones, around 77% of them singletons. The sequencing sample was made of PBMCs. The chain uses TRBV4-3 and TRBJ2-7; TRBD2 matches 10 bases. This clonotype was sampled from a man aged 25-45 years in good health. The CDR3 loop is CASSQETIGLAGARPYEQYF. The DNA for the CDR3 is TGCGCCAGCAGCCAAGAGACGATCGGGCTAGCGGGAGCGAGGCCTTACGAGCAGTACTTC.